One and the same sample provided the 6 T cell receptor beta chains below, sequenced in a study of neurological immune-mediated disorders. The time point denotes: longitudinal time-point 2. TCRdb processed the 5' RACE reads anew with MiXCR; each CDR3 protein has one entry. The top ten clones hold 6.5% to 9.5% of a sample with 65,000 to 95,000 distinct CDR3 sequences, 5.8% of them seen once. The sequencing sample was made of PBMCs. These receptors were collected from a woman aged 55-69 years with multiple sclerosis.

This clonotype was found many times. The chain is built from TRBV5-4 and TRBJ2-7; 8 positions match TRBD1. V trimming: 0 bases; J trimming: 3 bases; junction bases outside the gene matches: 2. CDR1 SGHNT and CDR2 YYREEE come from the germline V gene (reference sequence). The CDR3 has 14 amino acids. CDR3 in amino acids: CASSLAGGDYEQYF. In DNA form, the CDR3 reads TGTGCCAGCAGCTTGGCAGGGGGCGACTACGAGCAGTACTTC.

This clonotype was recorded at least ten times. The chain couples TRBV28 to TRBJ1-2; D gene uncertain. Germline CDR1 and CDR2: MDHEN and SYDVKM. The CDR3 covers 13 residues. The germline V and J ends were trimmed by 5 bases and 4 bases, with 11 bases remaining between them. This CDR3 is CASSTGGVYGYTF. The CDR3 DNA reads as TGTGCCAGCAGTACGGGCGGTGTCTATGGCTACACCTTC.

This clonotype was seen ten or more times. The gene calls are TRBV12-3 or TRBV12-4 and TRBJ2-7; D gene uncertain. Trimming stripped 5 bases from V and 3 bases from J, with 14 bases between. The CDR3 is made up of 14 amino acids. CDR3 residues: CASSPQHASYEQYF. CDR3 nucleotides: TGTGCCAGCAGTCCACAACATGCCAGCTACGAGCAGTACTTC.

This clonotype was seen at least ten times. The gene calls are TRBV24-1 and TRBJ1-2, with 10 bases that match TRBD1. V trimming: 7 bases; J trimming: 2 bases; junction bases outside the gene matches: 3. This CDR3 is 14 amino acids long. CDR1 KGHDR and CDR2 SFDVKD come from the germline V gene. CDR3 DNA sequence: TGTGCCACCAGGGGGACAGGGGAAAACTATGGCTACACCTTC. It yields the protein CATRGTGENYGYTF.

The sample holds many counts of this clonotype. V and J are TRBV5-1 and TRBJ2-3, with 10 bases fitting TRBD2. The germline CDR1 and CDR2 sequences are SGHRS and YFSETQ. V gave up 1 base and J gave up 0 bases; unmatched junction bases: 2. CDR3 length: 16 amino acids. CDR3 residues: CASSLQLAGSTDTQYF. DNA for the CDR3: TGCGCCAGCAGCTTGCAACTAGCGGGGAGCACAGATACGCAGTATTTT.

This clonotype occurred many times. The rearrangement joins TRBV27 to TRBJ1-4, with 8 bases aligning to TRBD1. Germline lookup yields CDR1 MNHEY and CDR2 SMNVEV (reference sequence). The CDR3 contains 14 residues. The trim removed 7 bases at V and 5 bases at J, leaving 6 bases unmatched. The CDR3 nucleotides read TGTGCCAGCAAGTACAGGGGGGGCAATGAAAAACTGTTTTTT. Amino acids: CASKYRGGNEKLFF.